This passage covers 25 T cell receptor beta chains from one sample sequenced in a study of blood T cells in healthy people across ages. Primed by a sample-barcoded 5' primer and a J-beta primer mix, a second PCR proceeded for about 6 to 12 cycles. Each CDR3 protein is one row after TCRdb ran MiXCR on the 5' RACE reads. Among about 1.5 million distinct CDR3 sequences listed, roughly 43% were seen once. Sequenced input: blood. Receptor source: a woman younger than 35 in good health.

The V gene is TRBV12-5, the J gene TRBJ2-4, with D unclear. Germline V gives CDR1 LGHNT, CDR2 FRNRAP. V gave up 6 bases and J gave up 1 base, with 7 bases separating them. The CDR3 covers 13 residues. The CDR3 nucleotides are TGTGCTAGTGGCGGATGGGCCAAAAACATTCAGTACTTC. Its protein is CASGGWAKNIQYF.

This clonotype was counted only a few times. The J gene is TRBJ2-1, the V gene TRBV29-1; tentatively, D is TRBD1 (6 bases). V shed 6 bases and J shed 6 bases, with 24 bases lying between them. Germline V gives CDR1 SQVTM, CDR2 ANQGSEA. The CDR3 has 16 amino acids. Here the CDR3 DNA reads TGCAGCGTCGACAGGAACACACGTTTTGTCACCAATGAGCAGTTCTTC. It yields the protein CSVDRNTRFVTNEQFF.

This clonotype was seen a few times. The V gene is TRBV6-2 or TRBV6-3, the J gene TRBJ1-1; TRBD1 matches at 11 bases. With V trimmed by 9 bases and J by 4 bases, 4 bases remained unmatched. Germline CDR1 reads MNHEY; CDR2 reads SVGEGT. The CDR3 runs 13 residues. CDR3 in DNA: TGTGCCAGTGGACAGGGGGCTTTCACTGAAGCTTTCTTT. It encodes CASGQGAFTEAFF.

This chain links TRBV24-1 with TRBJ2-5; 9 nucleotides line up with TRBD2. The CDR3 runs to 16 residues. Germline V gene data show CDR1 as KGHDR and CDR2 as SFDVKD. With 0 bases clipped from V and 11 bases from J, the junction kept 12 bases outside the gene matches. The CDR3 loop reads CATSDLQTSGNNEQYF. CDR3 DNA: TGTGCCACCAGTGATTTGCAGACTAGCGGAAACAATGAGCAGTACTTC.

This rearrangement joins TRBV24-1 to TRBJ2-5, with 12 bases that match TRBD2. V shed 0 bases and J 6 bases; nucleotides not matched to a gene: 13. Germline values: CDR1 KGHDR, CDR2 SFDVKD. The length of the CDR3 is 19 residues. CDR3 nucleotides: TGTGCCACCAGTGATTTGCACCCCCCACTAGCGGGGGGAACCAAGACCCAGTACTTC. Translation gives CATSDLHPPLAGGTKTQYF.

The CDR3 coding sequence is TGCGCCAGCAGCCAGCAGGGACGATCGAACACTGAAGCTTTCTTT. Its protein is CASSQQGRSNTEAFF. The V gene is TRBV4-3, the J gene TRBJ1-1, with D perhaps TRBD1 (5 bases). Germline CDR1 is LGHNA and CDR2 is YSLEER. V was trimmed by 3 bases and J by 1 base, leaving 12 bases between them. This CDR3 spans 15 amino acids.

The chain is built from TRBV3-1 and TRBJ2-1, with a possible D match to TRBD2 (6 bases). Germline V gene data show CDR1 as LGHDT and CDR2 as YNNKEL (reference sequence). There are 16 residues in the CDR3. Between the trimmed V and J ends, which lost 4 bases and 0 bases, there was a span of 13 bases. CDR3 sequence reads: CASSPRFSGSYNEQFF. CDR3 bases: TGTGCCAGCAGCCCCCGGTTTAGCGGCTCCTACAATGAGCAGTTCTTC.

This chain connects TRBV7-2 to TRBJ2-2, with 10 bases that match TRBD1. The ends lost 1 base at V and 6 bases at J; junction bases unmatched: 2. Germline CDR1 and CDR2: SGHTA and FQGNSA. The CDR3 covers 15 residues. The CDR3 is CASSLGQGAAGELFF. The CDR3 DNA reads as TGTGCCAGCAGCTTAGGACAGGGGGCGGCCGGGGAGCTGTTTTTT. Based on the CDR3 plus reference TRBV7-2 and TRBJ2-2, the full variable domain is GAGVSQSPSNKVTEKGKDVELRCDPISGHTALYWYRQSLGQGLEFLIYFQGNSAPDKSGLPSDRFSAERTGGSVSTLTIQRTQQEDSAVYLCASSLGQGAAGELFFGEGSRLTVL.

The chain has TRBV4-3 and TRBJ2-1, with 13 bases identical to TRBD2. V gave up 6 bases and J gave up 7 bases; unmatched junction bases: 21. The length of the CDR3 is 20 residues. CDR1 and CDR2 from the germline V gene are LGHNA and YSLEER. DNA for the CDR3: TGCGCCAGCAGTCAGTATCAGGGTACTAGCGGGGGGGCTTTAGGGAATGAGCAGTTCTTC. Amino acids: CASSQYQGTSGGALGNEQFF.

The chain carries TRBV29-1 and TRBJ2-7; 11 nucleotides line up with TRBD2. V gave up 4 bases and J gave up 0 bases; unmatched junction bases: 2. This CDR3 contains 14 residues. Germline V CDR1 and CDR2: SQVTM, ANQGSEA. The CDR3: CSVVGLAGSYEQYF. The CDR3 nucleotides read TGCAGCGTTGTAGGACTAGCGGGCTCCTACGAGCAGTACTTC.

The chain joins TRBV3-1 to TRBJ2-3; D gene uncertain. The CDR3 runs 14 residues. CDR1 is LGHDT, CDR2 YNNKEL, per germline (reference sequence). V lost 0 bases and J lost 4, with 8 bases in between. DNA of the CDR3: TGTGCCAGCAGCCAAGATCTCGAGGCAGATACGCAGTATTTT. Translation gives CASSQDLEADTQYF.

The rearrangement links TRBV11-2 to TRBJ2-3; 12 nucleotides align to TRBD2. V shed 2 bases and J 5 bases; nucleotides not matched to a gene: 5. The germline V gene encodes CDR1 SGHAT and CDR2 FQNNGV. The CDR3 is made up of 16 amino acids. This CDR3 is CASSLSSGGAQDTQYF. The DNA of the CDR3 is TGTGCCAGCAGCTTATCTAGCGGGGGGGCCCAAGATACGCAGTATTTT.

The chain joins TRBV29-1 to TRBJ2-7; D is uncertain. The CDR3 has 12 residues. Germline CDR1 SQVTM, CDR2 ANQGSEA. V lost 5 bases and J 4 bases, leaving 12 bases between the germline ends. The CDR3 DNA follows: TGCAGCGTTTCGGTCCCCACTTACGAGCAGTACTTC. Protein: CSVSVPTYEQYF.

V and J are TRBV5-1 and TRBJ1-2, with 9 bases that match TRBD1. V shed 1 base, J shed 8 bases, and the junction held 9 bases outside the gene matches. CDR3 length equals 15 residues. CDR1 and CDR2 (germline): SGHRS, YFSETQ. The CDR3 is CASSLWGQGERGYTF. The CDR3 coding sequence is TGCGCCAGCAGCTTGTGGGGACAGGGTGAGCGGGGCTACACCTTC.

This chain uses TRBV7-2 with TRBJ1-5; D gene ambiguous. This CDR3 contains 18 residues. Trimming took 3 bases from V and 0 from J, leaving 18 bases between them. Germline V gene data show CDR1 as SGHTA and CDR2 as FQGNSA. CDR3 sequence: CASSFNLDRASSNQPQHF. Written as DNA, the CDR3 is TGTGCCAGCAGCTTTAATCTTGATAGAGCCTCTAGCAATCAGCCCCAGCATTTT.

This clonotype was seen a few times. The chain is built from TRBV3-1 and TRBJ1-1; TRBD1 is a possible D gene (6 bases). Germline loops: CDR1 LGHDT, CDR2 YNNKEL (reference sequence). The V end was cut by 5 bases, the J end by 8 bases, with 12 bases between. There are 12 residues in the CDR3. The CDR3 is CASSFKTGEAFF. DNA of the CDR3: TGTGCCAGCAGCTTCAAGACAGGAGAAGCTTTCTTT.

Turning to this clonotype: At one boundary the junction diverges from the germline segment, which might be a read error. The chain links TRBV2 to TRBJ1-5, with D maybe TRBD1 (5 bases). CDR1 SNHLY and CDR2 FYNNEI come from the germline V gene. The CDR3 has 16 amino acids. The CDR3 DNA follows: TGTGCCGGCAGTCGTCCGGGACGGGGGGGAAATCAGCCCCAGCATTTT. This translates into CAGSRPGRGGNQPQHF. The whole variable domain, filled in from reference TRBV2 and TRBJ1-5, reads EPEVTQTPSHQVTQMGQEVILRCVPISNHLYFYWYRQILGQKVEFLVSFYNNEISEKSEIFDDQFSVERPDGSNFTLKIRSTKLEDSAMYFCAGSRPGRGGNQPQHFGDGTRLSIL.

This clonotype appeared many times. J is TRBJ1-1 and V is TRBV29-1; no reliable D call. The V end lost 3 bases, the J end lost 3 bases, and 5 bases lay between the germline ends. The CDR3 runs 11 residues. Germline loops: CDR1 SQVTM, CDR2 ANQGSEA. CDR3 nucleotides: TGCAGCGTTGACTACTACACTGAAGCTTTCTTT. The encoded protein is CSVDYYTEAFF.

The sample holds a few counts of this clonotype. The chain links TRBV6-2 or TRBV6-3 to TRBJ2-7, with TRBD2 identical over 11 bases. Germline values: CDR1 MNHEY, CDR2 SVGEGT. The V segment lost 2 bases and the J segment 4 bases; nucleotides outside the gene matches: 7. The CDR3 has 16 amino acids. The CDR3 DNA reads as TGTGCCAGCAGTTACACTAGCGGGAGTTCTTTGTACGAGCAGTACTTC. It encodes CASSYTSGSSLYEQYF.

The J gene is TRBJ2-1, the V gene TRBV20-1; 9 nucleotides line up with TRBD1. Germline CDR1 and CDR2: DFQATT and SNEGSKA (reference sequence). This CDR3 comprises 15 residues. With 1 base clipped from V and 1 base from J, the junction kept 2 bases outside the gene matches. DNA for the CDR3: TGCAGTGCTAGAGGCGGGACAGGGTCCTACAATGAGCAGTTCTTC. Translating it yields CSARGGTGSYNEQFF.

This chain joins TRBV9 and TRBJ2-1; 8 nucleotides align to TRBD1. The CDR3 length is 15 residues. The V gene end was trimmed by 0 bases and the J gene end by 8 bases; junction bases not matched to a gene: 7. Germline-derived CDR1 and CDR2 are SGDLS and YYNGEE. The CDR3 coding sequence is TGTGCCAGCAGCGTAGGGACAGGGAGTAGGGATGAGCAGTTCTTC. It specifies CASSVGTGSRDEQFF.

The rearrangement links TRBV6-2 or TRBV6-3 to TRBJ1-2; D gene unclear. Germline V CDR1 and CDR2: MNHEY, SVGEGT. The V end lost 8 bases, the J end lost 6 bases, and 10 bases lay between the germline ends. This CDR3 is 11 amino acids long. DNA of the CDR3: TGTGCCAGCTTCGCGCCCGATGGCTACACCTTC. The encoded protein is CASFAPDGYTF.

The chain employs TRBV7-9 and TRBJ2-7; 11 bases fit TRBD2. The V gene's germline CDR1 is SEHNR and CDR2 FQNEAQ (reference sequence). The J segment lost 6 bases and the V segment lost 6 bases, leaving 4 bases of the junction unmatched. This CDR3 comprises 13 residues. The CDR3 loop reads CASRGLAGSEQYF. The CDR3 region has the DNA TGTGCCAGCAGAGGACTAGCGGGTTCCGAGCAGTACTTC. The full variable domain, completed using reference TRBV7-9 and TRBJ2-7, is DTGVSQNPRHKITKRGQNVTFRCDPISEHNRLYWYRQTLGQGPEFLTYFQNEAQLEKSRLLSDRFSAERPKGSFSTLEIQRTEQGDSAMYLCASRGLAGSEQYFGPGTRLTVT.

In its sample, this clonotype was seen once. CDR3 region: CSASLATIGGQYF. In DNA, the CDR3 is TGCAGTGCTAGTTTGGCAACCATCGGGGGCCAGTACTTC. The V and J genes are TRBV20-1 and TRBJ2-7; D assignment may be TRBD1 or TRBD2 (6 bases each). Germline CDR1 DFQATT, CDR2 SNEGSKA (reference sequence). This CDR3 spans 13 amino acids. The germline V and J ends were trimmed by 3 bases and 10 bases, with 19 bases remaining between them.

CDR3 bases: TGCAGTGCCCGACAGAGTCAGAACACTGAAGCTTTCTTT. Translation gives CSARQSQNTEAFF. J is TRBJ1-1 and V is TRBV20-1; TRBD1 might be the D (5 bases). Germline-derived CDR1 and CDR2 are DFQATT and SNEGSKA (reference sequence). Trimming took 6 bases from V and 1 from J, leaving 12 bases between them. CDR3 length equals 13 residues.